One sample yielded the 3 T cell receptor beta chains listed below, sequenced in a study of shared clonotypes between healthy human individuals (dated by TCRdb to the early 2020s). The receptor library was made with the immunoSEQ multiplex PCR assay. Drawn from immuneACCESS, this table holds only the in-frame rearrangements with V and J called that TCRdb kept. Clones are partly lost; checked studies trace under half to an unresolved V gene and leave the rest unexplained. Within this sample are about 480,000 clones, with 60% to 80% of them counted one time only. Under 15% of the sample belongs to the ten largest clones. The specimen was PBMCs. Receptor source: a woman aged 35 to 49 in good health. Some clones in this sample may be carry-over from other donors' samples.

The chain joins TRBV5-5 to TRBJ2-2, with D perhaps matching TRBD1 (6 bases). Germline CDR1 reads SGHKS; CDR2 reads YYEKEE (reference sequence). CDR3 size: 14 residues. V was trimmed by 2 bases and J by 6 bases, leaving 11 bases between them. For the CDR3, the DNA is TGTGCCAGCAGCTTAACAGGGTCGGCCGGGGAGCTGTTTTTT. Its protein is CASSLTGSAGELFF.

The V gene is TRBV19, the J gene TRBJ1-1; 7 bases align to TRBD1. In germline, CDR1 is LNHDA, CDR2 SQIVND (reference sequence). The ends lost 4 bases at V and 1 base at J; junction bases unmatched: 6. The CDR3 has 15 amino acids. The CDR3, as DNA: TGTGCCAGTAGTACCTTCGGGACAGAGAACACTGAAGCTTTCTTT. Translating it yields CASSTFGTENTEAFF.

J is TRBJ2-7 and V is TRBV6-1; D might be TRBD1 (6 bases). In germline, CDR1 is MNHNS, CDR2 SASEGT. V lost 5 bases to trimming and J lost 2 bases, with 10 bases between them. CDR3 length: 13 residues. In DNA form, the CDR3 reads TGTGCCAGCAGTCGACAGGTGGCCTACGAGCAGTACTTC. As protein: CASSRQVAYEQYF.